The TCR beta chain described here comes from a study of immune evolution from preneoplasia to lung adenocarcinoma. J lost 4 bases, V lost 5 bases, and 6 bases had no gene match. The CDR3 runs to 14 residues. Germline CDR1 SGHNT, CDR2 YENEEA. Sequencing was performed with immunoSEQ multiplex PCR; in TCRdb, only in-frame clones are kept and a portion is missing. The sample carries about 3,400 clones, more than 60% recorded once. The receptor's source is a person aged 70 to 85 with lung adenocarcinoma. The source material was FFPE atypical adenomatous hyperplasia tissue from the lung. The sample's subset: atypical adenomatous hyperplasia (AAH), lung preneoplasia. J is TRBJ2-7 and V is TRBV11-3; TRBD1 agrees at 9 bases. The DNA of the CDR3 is TGTGCCAGCAGCCTAGGGACAGGGCCATACGAGCAGTACTTC. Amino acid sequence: CASSLGTGPYEQYF.